This T cell receptor beta chain was found in a study of blood T cell repertoires in COVID-19. Study information: Samples came from the United States, Italy and Spain, spanning acute and convalescent COVID-19. T cells, B-cell-depleted T cells, or PBMCs provided the cDNA or gDNA that served as material.

CDR3 length equals 14 residues. Germline V lookup: CDR1 MNHNS, CDR2 SASEGT. Between the trimmed V and J ends, which lost 2 bases and 2 bases, there was a span of 7 bases. Per the authors' pipeline: Quantification of nucleated cells was approximated via reference gene primer amplification. Sequenced by immunoSEQ multiplex PCR; TCRdb stores in-frame clones only, minus some. V and J calls and clone size are as listed in that table; D and trimming were resolved from the DNA. The sample holds some 100,000 clones, approximately 90% seen once. This receptor was taken from a man in his forties or fifties with acute or convalescent COVID-19. V is TRBV6-1 and J is TRBJ1-3; D unclear. Material: peripheral blood. The CDR3, as DNA: TGTGCCAGCAGTGAACGTCTCCCTGGAAACACCATATATTTT. The encoded protein is CASSERLPGNTIYF.